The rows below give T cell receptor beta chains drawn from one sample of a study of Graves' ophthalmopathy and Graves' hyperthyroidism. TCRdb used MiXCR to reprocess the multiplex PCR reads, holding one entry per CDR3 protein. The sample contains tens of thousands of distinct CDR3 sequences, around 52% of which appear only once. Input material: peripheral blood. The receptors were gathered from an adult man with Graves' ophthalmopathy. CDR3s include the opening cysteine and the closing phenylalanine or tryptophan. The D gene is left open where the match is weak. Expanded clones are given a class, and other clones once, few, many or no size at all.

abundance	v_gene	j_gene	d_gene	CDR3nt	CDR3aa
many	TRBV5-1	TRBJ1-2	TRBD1	TGCGCCAGCAGCTTCTGGACAGGGGGTAACTATGGCTACACCTTC	CASSFWTGGNYGYTF
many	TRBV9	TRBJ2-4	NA	TGTGCCAGCAGCGTAGGAGGGACCAAAAACATTCAGTACTTC	CASSVGGTKNIQYF
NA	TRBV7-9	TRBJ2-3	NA	TGTGCCAGCAGCTCCTACCTAAACTCAGATACGCAGTATTTT	CASSSYLNSDTQYF
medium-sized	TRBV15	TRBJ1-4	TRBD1	TGTGCCACCAGCAGAGGAAGACAGGGAAATGAAAAACTGTTTTTT	CATSRGRQGNEKLFF
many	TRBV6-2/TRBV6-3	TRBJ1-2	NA	TGTGCCAGCAGTACGATGAACTATGGCTACACCTTC	CASSTMNYGYTF
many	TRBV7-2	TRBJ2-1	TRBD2	TGTGCCAGCAGCCTCCTAGCGGGGAACAATGAGCAGTTCTTC	CASSLLAGNNEQFF
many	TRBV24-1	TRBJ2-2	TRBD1	TGTGCCACGGGAGACAGGGGTATGACCGGGGAGCTGTTTTTT	CATGDRGMTGELFF
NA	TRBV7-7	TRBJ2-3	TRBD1	TGTGCCAGCAGCCTAGACAGGGGAGACACAGATACGCAGTATTTT	CASSLDRGDTDTQYF
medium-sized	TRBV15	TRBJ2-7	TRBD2	TGTGCCACCAGCAGATCTGGGACTAGCCGGTACTACGAGCAGTACTTC	CATSRSGTSRYYEQYF
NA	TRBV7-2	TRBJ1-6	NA	TGTGCCAGCAGCTTAGCGGCGGGCTCCTATAATTCACCCCTCCACTTT	CASSLAAGSYNSPLHF
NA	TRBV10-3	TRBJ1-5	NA	TGTGCCATCAGTGAGATTTTGAATCAGCCCCAGCATTTT	CAISEILNQPQHF
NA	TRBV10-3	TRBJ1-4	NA	TGTGCCATCAGTGGGACCGGGTCGAATAATGAAAAACTGTTTTTT	CAISGTGSNNEKLFF
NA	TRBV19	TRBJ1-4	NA	TGTGCCAGTAGTATAGACAGGGGTGAAAAACTGTTTTTT	CASSIDRGEKLFF
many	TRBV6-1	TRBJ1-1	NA	TGTGCCAGCAGTGAATCAGCAGGGAAGGTTTACACTGAAGCTTTCTTT	CASSESAGKVYTEAFF
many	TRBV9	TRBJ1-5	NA	TGTGCCAGCAGATGGACCAGGGTCTCTGGCAATCAGCCCCAGCATTTT	CASRWTRVSGNQPQHF
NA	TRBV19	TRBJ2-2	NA	TGCGCCAGTAGTATACTAGACACCGGGGAGCTGTATTTT	CASSILDTGELYF
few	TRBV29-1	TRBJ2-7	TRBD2	TGCAGCGTTGAAGAGACTAGCAAGCAGTACTTC	CSVEETSKQYF
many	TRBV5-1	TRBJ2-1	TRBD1	TGCGCCAGCAGCCGCCGGGACAGTGCACACAATGAGCAGTTCTTC	CASSRRDSAHNEQFF
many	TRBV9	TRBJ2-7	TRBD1	TGTGCCAGCAGCCCGAGACAGGGGGCCCGTTCCTACGAGCAGTACTTC	CASSPRQGARSYEQYF
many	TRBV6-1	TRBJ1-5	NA	TGTGCCAGCAGGAGCAAAACGGGGTCTGGGCCCCAGCATTTT	CASRSKTGSGPQHF
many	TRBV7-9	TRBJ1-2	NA	TGTGCCAGCAGCTTAGCGTCAGCCCAGAGTTGGGGCTACACCTTC	CASSLASAQSWGYTF
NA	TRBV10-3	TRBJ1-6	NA	TGTGCCATCAGTGAGTCCGACAGTCATCCCCTCCACTTT	CAISESDSHPLHF
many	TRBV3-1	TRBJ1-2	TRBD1	TGTGCCAGCAGCCAAGAGGACAGGGCGTTCTATGGCTACACCTTC	CASSQEDRAFYGYTF
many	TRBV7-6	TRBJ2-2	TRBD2	TGTGCCAGCAGCAGTTTTCCGGGACTAGATTACGCGAACACCGGGGAGCTGTTTTTT	CASSSFPGLDYANTGELFF
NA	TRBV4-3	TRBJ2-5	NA	TGCGCCAGCAGCCAAGACCGGGGAGAGACCCAGTACTTC	CASSQDRGETQYF
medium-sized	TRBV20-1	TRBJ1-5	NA	TGCAGTGCTGGTCCCCTCCGGGGCAATCAGCCCCAGCATTTT	CSAGPLRGNQPQHF
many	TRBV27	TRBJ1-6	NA	TGTGCCAGCAGGCAGGGTTTCTATTCACCCCTCCACTTT	CASRQGFYSPLHF
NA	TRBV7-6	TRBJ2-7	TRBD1	TGTGCCAGCAGCTTAGACCCCGGGGGACAGGGGACCTACGAGCAGTACTTC	CASSLDPGGQGTYEQYF
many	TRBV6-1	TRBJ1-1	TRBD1	TGTGCCAGCAGAGGACAGGGGAGCACTGAAGCTTTCTTT	CASRGQGSTEAFF
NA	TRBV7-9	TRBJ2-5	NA	NA	CASSLASTEKLFFGSGTQYF
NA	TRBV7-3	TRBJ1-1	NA	TGTGCCAGCAGCTTAACCTCTCGGGAGGGGATCGCGTTCTTT	CASSLTSREGIAFF
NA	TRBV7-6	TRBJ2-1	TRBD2	TGTGCCAGCAGCTTCAGCGGGAGGGATGAGCAGTTCTTC	CASSFSGRDEQFF
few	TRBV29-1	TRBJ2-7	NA	TGCAGCGTTCGGCAGGGCGCCTACGAGCAGTACTTC	CSVRQGAYEQYF
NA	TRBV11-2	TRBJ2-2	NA	TGTGCCAGCAGCAAAGGGTCCTCCTACGAGCTGTTTTTT	CASSKGSSYELFF
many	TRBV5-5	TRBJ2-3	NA	TGTGCCAGCAGCTTGGTCCCGGGGATCGGGACAGATACGCAGTATTTT	CASSLVPGIGTDTQYF
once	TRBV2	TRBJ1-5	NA	TGTGCCAGCAGGTCAGGGTATAGCAATCAGCCCCAGCATTTT	CASRSGYSNQPQHF
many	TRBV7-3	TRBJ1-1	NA	TGTGCCAGCAGCATGTCGGTGAACACTGAAGCTTTCTTT	CASSMSVNTEAFF
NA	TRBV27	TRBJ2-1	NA	TGTGCCAGCAGTTCCCGGGAGCAGGGAAAGAGTGAGCAGTTCTTC	CASSSREQGKSEQFF
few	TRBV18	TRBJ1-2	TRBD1	TGTGCCAGCTCACCAAAGGACAGGAACCATGGCTACACCTTC	CASSPKDRNHGYTF
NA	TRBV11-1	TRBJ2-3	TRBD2	TGTGCCAGCACCAGTAGCGGGACGGAATCAGATACGCAGTATTTT	CASTSSGTESDTQYF
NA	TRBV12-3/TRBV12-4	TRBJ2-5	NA	TGTGCCAGCACACCTGACAGACAAGAGACCCAGTACTTC	CASTPDRQETQYF
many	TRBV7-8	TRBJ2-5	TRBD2	TGTGCCAGCAGCCCCGGGGGACTAGCGGGAGGAGTAACAACAGAGACCCAGTACTTC	CASSPGGLAGGVTTETQYF
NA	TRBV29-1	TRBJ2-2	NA	TGCAGCGTCACGGACTGGCGGACCGGGGAGCTGTTTTTT	CSVTDWRTGELFF